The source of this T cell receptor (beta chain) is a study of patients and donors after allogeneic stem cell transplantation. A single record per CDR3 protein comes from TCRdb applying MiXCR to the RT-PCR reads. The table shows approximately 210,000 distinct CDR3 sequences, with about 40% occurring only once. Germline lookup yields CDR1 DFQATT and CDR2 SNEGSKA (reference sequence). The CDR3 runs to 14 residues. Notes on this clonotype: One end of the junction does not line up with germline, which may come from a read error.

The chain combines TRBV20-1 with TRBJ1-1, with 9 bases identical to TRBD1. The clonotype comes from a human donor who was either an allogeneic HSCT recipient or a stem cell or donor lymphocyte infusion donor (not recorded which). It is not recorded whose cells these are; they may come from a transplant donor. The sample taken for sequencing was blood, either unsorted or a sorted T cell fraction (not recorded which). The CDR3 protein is CSTRDKQGALEAFF. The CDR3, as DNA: TGCAGTACTAGAGATAAACAGGGGGCACTTGAAGCTTTCTTT.